This T cell receptor (beta chain) appears in the sequencing data of a study of beta chain features in type 1 diabetes (dated by TCRdb to 2017 to 2018). Some background on the complete study: Mean age, gender distribution, total cell number and subset yield were not different between patients and healthy donors. A total of roughly 98,000,000 sorted cells were examined across all samples, and RNA yield correlated strongly with the number of cells per subset. In the study, recently diagnosed type 1 diabetes patients and matched healthy donors were compared on the TCRB repertoires of their sorted circulating CD4+ T cell subsets. Naive and central memory subsets were obtained from all 30 or so donors, but regulatory and stem cell-like memory subsets were isolated from only 8 patients and roughly eight healthy donors. What the work shows at the level of the full study, not this receptor alone: Naive, central memory and regulatory TCRB repertoires appeared to be more alike among patients than among healthy donors. At VDJ recombination sites, patients with type 1 diabetes made fewer insertions and deleted more nucleotides, a pattern implying thymic rearrangement abnormalities. Because cDNA was sequenced instead of genomic DNA, activated cells with high expression could be over-represented, although the groups did not differ in activation or CD3 levels. PCR may preferentially amplify shorter templates, but because patient and control samples were amplified and corrected together, any resulting skew would affect both groups equally. Type 1 diabetes patients showed a moderate but significant shortening of TCRB CDR3 length in all four CD4+ subsets. Because the HLA sub-analyses included only small numbers of individuals, any influence of HLA type on TCRB rearrangement was left unresolved.

From each donor, a single peripheral blood sample of 100 to 150 mL on average was drawn into heparinised tubes. A BD FACSAria II and a panel including CD45RO, CCR7, CD25, CD127, CD95 and CD27 were used to sort naive, central memory, regulatory and stem cell-like memory CD4+ T cells. Purity was above 95% for every sorted population. PBMCs were isolated right away by Lymphoprep density gradient centrifugation and were stained directly, without culture. Samples were stained and sorted in pairs, with one healthy donor and one patient per experiment, so that batch effects were minimized. All of the isolated RNA was reverse transcribed with the High Capacity cDNA Reverse Transcription Kit, so expressed TCRB transcripts were sequenced. Naive, central memory and regulatory T cell samples underwent deep immunoSEQ sequencing, averaging about 3.3 million total reads per sample. Sorted cells were lysed in RLT buffer and RNA was extracted with DNase-treated RNeasy Micro or Mini kits, depending on cell number. To prevent cross-contamination, every cell subset was processed on its own, while patient and healthy donor samples were processed together. The immunoSEQ multiplex PCR was used to amplify TCRB sequences from cDNA, yielding 87-bp fragments that span the CDR3 region. The amplicons were sequenced using the Illumina HiSeq platform. On the authors' methods: Synthetic template baselines were used to correct PCR bias computationally, reads within Hamming distance 2 were collapsed together, and singletons that could not be merged were discarded. Reads were aligned against IMGT to assign V, D and J genes, CDR3 length and insertions or deletions at six rearrangement sites. Clonotype counts were normalized to sorted cell number within each subset before computing true diversity and Gini coefficients with the tcR R package. The overlap coefficient, calculated on TCRB nucleotide sequences, was used to measure repertoire sharing. Out-of-frame TCRB sequences from naive cells were analyzed as a proxy for the pre-selection repertoire. This immuneACCESS table, as held by TCRdb, lists in-frame sequences with V and J called but not all clones. Of the missing ones, under half trace to an unresolved V gene in checked studies; the others have no known cause. The V and J calls and the clone size are those of that table, but D and trimming were determined from the DNA. Present in this sample are 300,000 to 450,000 clones, around 13% of which were seen just once. The top ten hold 0.017% of the sample.

This clone turned up a few times. It has no known antigen specificity. The record has no base qualities; no much larger clone is one base away. CDR3 length: 14 amino acids, cysteine to phenylalanine. This entry keeps only the CDR3 DNA: 42 bases, framed from base 1. Sequences MNHEY (CDR1) and SMNVEV (CDR2) are obtained from the germline V gene (reference sequence). Here V drops 5 bases and J drops 10 bases, and the junction holds 13 bases not matched to any gene. This sequence was found in a man between 18 and 35 years old in good health. What was sequenced was naive CD4+ T cells from blood. Interpreted using the paper, the cell subset or site label stands for: true naive CD4+ T cells. Recombination connected TRBV27 to TRBJ2-7, with TRBD1 identical over 8 junction bases. CDR3 sequence: CASSPTGQGHNQYF. The DNA sequence follows: TGTGCCAGCAGTCCGACCGGACAGGGTCATAATCAGTACTTC.